A single sample gave rise to the 10 T cell receptor beta chains below, sequenced in a study of T-cell memory formation after mild COVID-19. TCRdb re-called the 5' RACE reads with MiXCR, one entry per CDR3 protein. The table lists 50,000 or so distinct CDR3 sequences, 12% of them singletons, with 24% in the top ten. The sample comprised PBMCs or a T cell subset sorted from them (not recorded which). The receptors come from a young man who had mild COVID-19 (a few samples of this study predate the infection). Cell type and time point are not known.

This clonotype has ten or more counts. Mismatch with germline at one junction end may stem from a read error. The rearrangement joins TRBV7-9 to TRBJ2-7, with D perhaps assigned TRBD1 or TRBD2 (5 bases each). The V gene's germline CDR1 is SEHNR and CDR2 FQNEAQ (reference sequence). This CDR3 comprises 11 residues. CDR3 in DNA: TGTGCCAGCAGCTTAGGGGACGGCTATTCTTTC. Translated: CASSLGDGYSF.

This clonotype was seen a handful of times. The J gene is TRBJ2-2, the V gene TRBV2, with D unresolved. Germline V gene lookup returns CDR1 SNHLY and CDR2 FYNNEI. V was cut by 5 bases and J by 2 bases, with 9 bases left in between. The CDR3 has 14 amino acids. In nucleotides, the CDR3 is TGTGCCAGCAGTCTCTCCTCAAACACCGGGGAGCTGTTTTTT. Amino acid sequence: CASSLSSNTGELFF.

This clonotype came up many times. The chain carries TRBV29-1 and TRBJ2-3; D uncertain. Germline CDR1 SQVTM, CDR2 ANQGSEA. The CDR3 consists of 16 residues. V lost 1 base, J lost 0 bases, and 14 bases lay in between. CDR3 in amino acids: CSVEGGDTTSTDTQYF. CDR3 DNA sequence: TGCAGCGTTGAAGGCGGTGACACTACTAGCACAGATACGCAGTATTTT.

This clonotype was counted many times. The chain is built from TRBV7-3 and TRBJ2-3; the match to TRBD2 covers 14 bases. The CDR3 consists of 14 residues. V was pared by 5 bases and J by 6 bases, with 1 base of the junction left unmatched. Germline V gene data show CDR1 as SGHTA and CDR2 as FQGTGA. CDR3 sequence reads: CASSRLAGGDTQYF. CDR3 DNA: TGTGCCAGCAGCCGACTAGCGGGGGGGGATACGCAGTATTTT. Combining the CDR3 with reference TRBV7-3 and TRBJ2-3 gives the whole variable domain GAGVSQTPSNKVTEKGKYVELRCDPISGHTALYWYRQSLGQGPEFLIYFQGTGAADDSGLPNDRFFAVRPEGSVSTLKIQRTERGDSAVYLCASSRLAGGDTQYFGPGTRLTVL.

At least ten counts were recorded for this clonotype. The rearrangement joins TRBV6-6 to TRBJ2-7, with D possibly TRBD1 on 6 matching bases. The CDR3 is 16 residues long. V was clipped by 0 bases and J by 0 bases, with 12 bases between them. Germline CDR1 and CDR2: MNHNY and SVGAGI (reference sequence). The CDR3 DNA reads TGTGCCAGCAGTTACTCACAGGGTCCGAGCTCCTACGAGCAGTACGTC. Translating it yields CASSYSQGPSSYEQYV.

In its sample, this clonotype was seen a few times. The chain joins TRBV10-3 to TRBJ2-3; the match to TRBD1 covers 7 bases. V lost 6 bases to trimming and J lost 3 bases; unmatched junction nucleotides: 6. CDR1 and CDR2 (germline): ENHRY, SYGVKD. The CDR3 is 14 amino acids. The CDR3 nucleotides are TGTGCCATCAGGAAGGGACAGCGGACAGATACGCAGTATTTT. Its translation: CAIRKGQRTDTQYF.

This clonotype was picked up many times. V usage is TRBV25-1 and J usage is TRBJ2-5; D is perhaps TRBD2 (6 bases). V lost 3 bases to trimming and J lost 5 bases, with 10 bases between them. Germline V lookup: CDR1 MGHDK, CDR2 SYGVNS. The CDR3 extends over 13 amino acids. Written as DNA, the CDR3 is TGTGCCAGCAGTGACCCAGGAGGGGAGACCCAGTACTTC. Amino acids: CASSDPGGETQYF.

This clonotype was recorded at least ten times. This rearrangement joins TRBV11-2 to TRBJ2-3; 8 positions match TRBD2. The CDR3 consists of 14 residues. In germline, CDR1 is SGHAT, CDR2 FQNNGV. Germline trimming cut 7 bases from V and 2 bases from J; bases unmatched to any gene: 5. Written as DNA, the CDR3 is TGTGCCAGCAAACCCGGGGGGGCCACAGATACGCAGTATTTT. It yields the protein CASKPGGATDTQYF.

This clonotype was picked up a small number of times. The chain joins TRBV27 to TRBJ1-6; D remains ambiguous. Trimming left V 3 bases short and J 9 bases short, with 9 bases between. The CDR3 extends over 13 amino acids. CDR1 is MNHEY, CDR2 SMNVEV, per germline (reference sequence). The CDR3 sequence: CASSFGPVSPLHF. The CDR3 region has the DNA TGTGCCAGCAGTTTCGGGCCAGTTTCACCCCTCCACTTT.

The chain employs TRBV6-1 and TRBJ1-5; possible D gene TRBD1, 6 bases. The V gene's germline CDR1 is MNHNS and CDR2 SASEGT. V was trimmed by 4 bases and J by 0 bases, leaving 16 bases between them. The CDR3 totals 17 residues. CDR3 coding DNA: TGTGCCAGCAGTGTACAGGGTCCGGGAGTTAGCAATCAGCCCCAGCATTTT. Translated, it gives CASSVQGPGVSNQPQHF.